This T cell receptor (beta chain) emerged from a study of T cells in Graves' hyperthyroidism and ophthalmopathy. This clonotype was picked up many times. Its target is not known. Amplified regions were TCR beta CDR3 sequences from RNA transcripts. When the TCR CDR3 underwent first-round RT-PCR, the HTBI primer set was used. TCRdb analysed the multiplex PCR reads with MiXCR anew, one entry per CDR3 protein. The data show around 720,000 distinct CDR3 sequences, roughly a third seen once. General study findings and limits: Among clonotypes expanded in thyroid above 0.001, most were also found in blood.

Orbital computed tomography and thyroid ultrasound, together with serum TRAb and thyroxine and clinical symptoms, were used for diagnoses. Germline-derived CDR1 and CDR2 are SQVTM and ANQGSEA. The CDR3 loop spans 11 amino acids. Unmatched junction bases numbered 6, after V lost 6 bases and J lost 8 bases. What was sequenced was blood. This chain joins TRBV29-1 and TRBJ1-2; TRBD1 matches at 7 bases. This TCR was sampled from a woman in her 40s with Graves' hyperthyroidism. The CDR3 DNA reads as TGCAGCGTAGACAGGGTTTACGGCTACACCTTC. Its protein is CSVDRVYGYTF.